This T cell receptor beta chain was observed in a study of T cell responses to AZD1222 COVID-19 vaccine. The junction had 15 bases not matched to a gene; V was cut back by 4 bases and J by 12 bases. This CDR3 has 15 amino acids. Germline values: CDR1 MDHEN, CDR2 SYDVKM. Study results and limitations: Repertoire sampling occurred only after the peak T cell response. White British ancestry dominated among donors, who included more females, and clonal diversity was possibly underestimated.

Comments on this clone: Its antigen is unknown.

TCRdb's table, derived via immunoSEQ multiplex PCR, lists solely in-frame clones and lacks some. The sample yields 100,000 to 110,000 clones, around 90% seen once. The genes are TRBV28 and TRBJ1-1, with 9 positions matching TRBD1. The receptor was derived from an adult in good health. Here the sequenced sample was peripheral blood, taken on day 0 of AZD1222 vaccination. DNA of the CDR3: TGTGCCAGCAGTTCAACCGGGACAGGGAGGCATGGTACTTTCTTT. It translates to CASSSTGTGRHGTFF.